The 11 T cell receptor beta chains presented below share a single source sample, sequenced in a study of regulatory T cells in long-lasting Graves disease. Library construction for TCR beta used iRepertoire HTBI primers and Arm-PCR of CDR3 regions. MiXCR, run by TCRdb on the multiplex PCR reads, gives a single entry per CDR3 protein. The table includes under 400,000 distinct CDR3 sequences, approximately 16% detected once. Regarding time point: newly diagnosed GD, antithyroid drugs for less than 3 months. Isolated PBMC RNA provided the starting material for the TCR library. The sample was also linked to a second study, of T cells in Graves' hyperthyroidism and ophthalmopathy.

The source material was peripheral blood mononuclear cells (PBMCs), sampled at new diagnosis, from a patient treated with antithyroid drugs. These receptors came from a man between 35 and 55 years old with Graves disease.

As regards this clonotype: This may come from a read error, since a much larger clone is one base off. This chain joins TRBV5-1 and TRBJ2-3, with 8 bases lining up with TRBD1. The junction had 6 bases not matched to a gene; V was cut back by 4 bases and J by 2 bases. This CDR3 has 15 amino acids. Germline lookup yields CDR1 SGHRS and CDR2 YFSETQ. CDR3 residues: CASSPGQVLTDTQYF. CDR3 in DNA: TGCGCCAGCAGCCCGGGACAGGTACTCACAGATACGCAGTATTTT.

CDR3 nucleotides: TGTGCCAGCAGTTCCGCGGTTGGAGATCAGCCCCAGCATTTT. This sequence encodes CASSSAVGDQPQHF. This chain connects TRBV28 to TRBJ1-5; no clear D gene. CDR3 size: 14 residues. V lost 4 bases, J lost 5 bases, and 12 bases lay in between. The V gene's germline CDR1 is MDHEN and CDR2 SYDVKM.

This clonotype was recorded a few times. A read error may produce the germline difference seen at one junction end. This chain links TRBV28 with TRBJ2-3; 9 positions agree with TRBD1. The CDR3 runs to 17 residues. The germline gives CDR1 MDHEN, CDR2 SYDVKM. The CDR3 region has the DNA TGTGCCAGCAGTCCCTTGGGACAGGGTTTGAAGGTGGCCGAGCGGTACTTC. Its translation is CASSPLGQGLKVAERYF.

This chain connects TRBV5-4 to TRBJ2-1, with 7 bases lining up with TRBD2. CDR1 and CDR2 (germline): SGHNT, YYREEE (reference sequence). The CDR3 extends over 16 amino acids. V was clipped by 0 bases and J by 3 bases; unmatched bases: 6. The CDR3 DNA follows: TGTGCCAGCAGCTTGGTAACGGGGGGAAGCTACAATGAGCAGTTCTTC. This encodes CASSLVTGGSYNEQFF.

This chain links TRBV27 with TRBJ1-3; possible D gene TRBD1, 5 bases. This CDR3 contains 14 residues. Germline V gene lookup returns CDR1 MNHEY and CDR2 SMNVEV (reference sequence). V shed 5 bases and J shed 2 bases, with 10 bases lying between them. The DNA for the CDR3 is TGTGCCAGCAGTAAGAGGGGTCCTGGAAACACCATATATTTT. Translating gives CASSKRGPGNTIYF.

This clonotype was seen many times. V gene TRBV7-2 combines with J gene TRBJ2-3; 14 bases align to TRBD2. J lost 6 bases, V lost 5 bases, and 10 bases had no gene match. Germline assignment: CDR1 SGHTA and CDR2 FQGNSA. The CDR3 sequence is 17 residues long. In DNA form, the CDR3 reads TGTGCCAGCAGCCTACAGACTAGCGGGGGGGCAGGGGATACGCAGTATTTT. Its translation: CASSLQTSGGAGDTQYF.

The DNA for the CDR3 is TGTGCCAGTAGTATAGAGCGGGGAACTGAAGCTTTCTTT. This gives the protein CASSIERGTEAFF. The V and J genes are TRBV19 and TRBJ1-1; D unclear. The germline V gene encodes CDR1 LNHDA and CDR2 SQIVND (reference sequence). Deletions cut 0 bases from V and 5 bases from J, with 7 bases between. CDR3 length: 13 amino acids. The complete variable domain, with remaining parts taken from reference TRBV19 and TRBJ1-1, reads DGGITQSPKYLFRKEGQNVTLSCEQNLNHDAMYWYRQDPGQGLRLIYYSQIVNDFQKGDIAEGYSVSREKKESFPLTVTSAQKNPTAFYLCASSIERGTEAFFGQGTRLTVV.

At least ten counts were recorded for this clonotype. The chain couples TRBV2 to TRBJ1-2, with D perhaps matching TRBD1 (5 bases). The CDR3 has 12 amino acids. Trimming stripped 4 bases from V and 8 bases from J, with 11 bases between. Germline CDR1 SNHLY, CDR2 FYNNEI. CDR3 sequence: CASSGQWGGYTF. The CDR3 coding sequence is TGTGCCAGCAGTGGACAGTGGGGGGGCTACACCTTC.

In this sample, this clonotype turned up many times. This sequence joins TRBV20-1 and TRBJ2-3; 10 bases align to TRBD2. V dropped 3 bases and J dropped 1; count of bases not matched to a gene: 4. The CDR3 is 15 residues long. Germline V gene lookup returns CDR1 DFQATT and CDR2 SNEGSKA (reference sequence). In DNA form, the CDR3 reads TGCAGTGCTAGTCGCCTAGCGGGGGGCACAGATACGCAGTATTTT. The encoded protein is CSASRLAGGTDTQYF.

This clonotype was detected ten times or more. This CDR3 reads CASSLRRGKTLSYEQYF. CDR3 nucleotides: TGTGCCAGCAGCTTGAGGCGGGGGAAAACCCTCTCCTACGAGCAGTACTTC. V is TRBV13 and J is TRBJ2-7; the match to TRBD2 covers 7 bases. Trimming cost V 3 bases and J 0 bases; bases outside gene matches: 11. This CDR3 has 17 residues. Germline CDR1 and CDR2: PRHDT and FYEKMQ (reference sequence).

This clonotype was observed a few times. The chain links TRBV5-4 to TRBJ1-5; D gene ambiguous. This CDR3 comprises 14 residues. Germline-derived CDR1 and CDR2 are SGHNT and YYREEE (reference sequence). V shed 4 bases and J shed 5 bases, with 13 bases lying between them. CDR3 in amino acids: CASSPRPLDQPQHF. The CDR3, as DNA: TGTGCCAGCAGCCCCCGGCCGCTAGATCAGCCCCAGCATTTT.